This T cell receptor beta chain was found in a study of metastatic and nonmetastatic thyroid tumors. Study as a whole: Across blood and tumor or nodule tissue, repertoires from malignant and benign thyroid patients were compared with one another.

This clone appeared many times. The antigen is undetermined. Not a single patient had been given any form of treatment at any point before undergoing thyroid surgery. Per the original methods: In papillary thyroid cancer, a distant-metastasis classifier was built using CDR3 differences across clinicopathological groups. TCRdb re-analyzed the PCR reads using MiXCR. These V and J calls are TCRdb output, not the study's own analysis. The repertoire holds under 95,000 clones, roughly 8.6% seen once, with 8.8% in the top ten. This CDR3 is 17 amino acids long. Germline loops: CDR1 MNHNS, CDR2 SASEGT. The ends lost 2 bases at V and 3 bases at J; junction bases unmatched: 8. Overall study results and limits: Reportedly, malignant thyroid tumors had significantly higher TCR beta diversity than benign nodules, in blood and tumor.

Sequencing was carried out using blood. V is TRBV6-1 and J is TRBJ2-7, with 12 bases lining up with TRBD2. The clonotype originates from a female donor with papillary thyroid cancer or a benign thyroid nodule (not recorded which). Some clones in this sample may be carry-over from other donors' samples. The CDR3 region has the DNA TGTGCCAGCAGTGAACTAGCGGGGGGGTTAGTAAGCTACGAGCAGTACTTC. It specifies CASSELAGGLVSYEQYF.